These 28 T cell receptor beta chains were all obtained from the same sample, sequenced in a study of vaccination effects on CD4 cells after COVID-19. The antigens of these receptors remain unknown. Researchers isolated CD4+ T cells once about 11 days of culture had elapsed. Either the BNT162b2 or mRNA-1273 vaccine was given to participants in two doses. The assay was immunoSEQ multiplex PCR, and TCRdb's table has in-frame clones only and misses some. This sample has more than 60,000 clones, with around 69% found just once. The sample consisted of CD4+ T cells from PBMCs cultured without peptide, taken after COVID-19 vaccination. These TCRs come from a human donor who received a COVID-19 vaccine.

This rearrangement joins TRBV10-3 to TRBJ1-2; 10 bases align to TRBD1. CDR1 and CDR2 (germline): ENHRY, SYGVKD. Trimming cost V 6 bases and J 4 bases; bases outside gene matches: 5. CDR3 length equals 14 residues. The CDR3 spells CAIRPTGGSYGYTF. In DNA form, the CDR3 reads TGTGCCATCAGACCGACAGGGGGCAGCTATGGCTACACCTTC.

The table lists this clone with a count of one. The chain uses TRBV5-1 and TRBJ2-7, with 16 bases aligning to TRBD2. From germline, CDR1 is SGHRS and CDR2 YFSETQ. With V trimmed by 3 bases and J by 5 bases, 5 bases remained unmatched. The CDR3 extends over 16 amino acids. CDR3 coding DNA: TGCGCCAGCAGCTCGGGGACTAGCGGGGGGGCCCACGAGCAGTACGTC. Protein product: CASSSGTSGGAHEQYV.

The CDR3 DNA follows: TGCGCCAGCAGCTTGTCGGCGGACTATGGCTACACCTTC. It is translated as CASSLSADYGYTF. The chain is built from TRBV5-1 and TRBJ1-2; no firm D call. V lost 1 base and J lost 3, with 7 bases in between. CDR3 size: 13 residues. From germline, CDR1 is SGHRS and CDR2 YFSETQ.

The chain recombines TRBV28 with TRBJ1-5; D might be TRBD1 (6 bases). Looked up from germline, CDR1 is MDHEN and CDR2 is SYDVKM. The CDR3 has 15 residues. Trimming removed 3 bases at V and 4 bases at J, with 13 bases between. CDR3 sequence reads: CASSLGRQGNQPQHF. CDR3 in DNA: TGTGCCAGCAGTTTGGGCAGGCAGGGGAATCAGCCCCAGCATTTT. Complete variable domain (other parts from reference TRBV28 and TRBJ1-5): DVKVTQSSRYLVKRTGEKVFLECVQDMDHENMFWYRQDPGLGLRLIYFSYDVKMKEKGDIPEGYSVSREKKERFSLILESASTNQTSMYLCASSLGRQGNQPQHFGDGTRLSIL.

The gene calls are TRBV5-8 and TRBJ1-2; maybe TRBD1 (6 bases). This CDR3 contains 14 residues. Germline V CDR1 and CDR2: SGHTS, YDEGEE. The ends were cut back, 0 bases at V and 7 bases at J, with 13 bases in the middle. CDR3 amino acids: CASSLDRDLLGYTF. The DNA of the CDR3 is TGTGCCAGCAGCTTGGACAGGGACTTGCTTGGCTACACCTTC. The variable domain in full, with the rest retrieved from reference TRBV5-8 and TRBJ1-2, is EAGVTQSPTHLIKTRGQQATLRCSPISGHTSVYWYQQALGLGLQFLLWYDEGEERNRGNFPPRFSGRQFPNYSSELNVNALELEDSALYLCASSLDRDLLGYTFGSGTRLTVV.

The gene calls are TRBV7-9 and TRBJ2-1, with D tentatively TRBD2 (6 bases). Germline V lookup: CDR1 SEHNR, CDR2 FQNEAQ (reference sequence). The CDR3 has 13 residues. The ends were cut back, 3 bases at V and 12 bases at J, with 15 bases in the middle. The CDR3 region is CASSFKEGLGQFF. The CDR3 DNA reads TGTGCCAGCAGCTTCAAGGAGGGGCTGGGGCAGTTCTTC.

This clone was found once. V and J are TRBV28 and TRBJ1-3; possibly TRBD1 for D (6 bases). The CDR3 covers 16 residues. Germline values: CDR1 MDHEN, CDR2 SYDVKM. V lost 6 bases and J 0 bases, leaving 15 bases between the germline ends. Here the CDR3 reads CASSQPDRHSGNTIYF. The DNA of the CDR3 is TGTGCCAGCAGCCAACCCGACAGGCACTCTGGAAACACCATATATTTT.

This clone came up a few times. J is TRBJ1-1 and V is TRBV18, with unresolved D. The germline V gene has CDR1 KGHSH and CDR2 LQKENI. Trimming cost V 1 base and J 1 base, with 7 bases left between them. CDR3 length: 14 amino acids. CDR3: CASSPLVANTEAFF. The CDR3 nucleotides are TGTGCCAGCTCACCACTTGTGGCGAACACTGAAGCTTTCTTT.

This clone was counted once. This rearrangement joins TRBV6-4 to TRBJ1-6; D possibly corresponds to TRBD1 (6 bases). V lost 6 bases to trimming and J lost 10 bases, with 19 bases between them. There are 15 residues in the CDR3. Looked up from germline, CDR1 is MRHNA and CDR2 is SNTAGT. The CDR3, as DNA: TGTGCCAGCAGCCGAACAGGGAAAGTAGGGTCACCCCTCCACTTT. This codes for CASSRTGKVGSPLHF.

The V gene is TRBV5-4, the J gene TRBJ1-6, with TRBD1 identical over 8 bases. Germline-derived CDR1 and CDR2 are SGHNT and YYREEE (reference sequence). V lost 4 bases to trimming and J lost 7 bases; unmatched junction nucleotides: 7. This CDR3 is 15 amino acids long. The CDR3, as DNA: TGTGCCAGCAGCGGGAAAGGACAGGGAAATTCACCCCTCCACTTT. This encodes CASSGKGQGNSPLHF.

This clone was seen only once. This chain links TRBV9 with TRBJ2-1; maybe TRBD2 (6 bases). CDR1 and CDR2 (germline): SGDLS, YYNGEE. This CDR3 is built from 16 residues. V shed 2 bases and J shed 3 bases, with 15 bases lying between them. The CDR3 nucleotides are TGTGCCAGCAGCGTGACCGCGGGACCGCGCTACAATGAGCAGTTCTTC. Translating it yields CASSVTAGPRYNEQFF.

The V and J genes are TRBV5-8 and TRBJ1-1; 10 nucleotides agree with TRBD1. Trimming at V came to 4 bases and at J to 8 bases, leaving 17 bases not matched to a gene. The length of the CDR3 is 17 residues. Germline assignment: CDR1 SGHTS and CDR2 YDEGEE. The CDR3 DNA reads TGTGCCAGCAGCCCGGGACAGGGGCGGAGATTGCGGGCCGAAGCTTTCTTT. Translated, it gives CASSPGQGRRLRAEAFF.

V and J are TRBV7-6 and TRBJ2-2; 8 bases fit TRBD2. CDR1 is SGHVS, CDR2 FNYEAQ, per germline. V dropped 3 bases and J dropped 6; count of bases not matched to a gene: 9. This CDR3 has 16 residues. As DNA, the CDR3 is TGTGCCAGCAGCTTGCTAACTAGCGGTAGTCCCGGGGAGCTGTTTTTT. It is translated as CASSLLTSGSPGELFF.

This chain uses TRBV6-5 with TRBJ2-2, with D tentatively TRBD1 (6 bases). V was clipped by 6 bases and J by 2 bases, with 13 bases between them. Germline CDR1 is MNHEY and CDR2 is SVGAGI. The CDR3 spans 15 residues. This CDR3 is CASRKWTDNTGELFF. The CDR3 nucleotides read TGTGCCAGCAGAAAGTGGACAGATAACACCGGGGAGCTGTTTTTT.

The genes are TRBV15 and TRBJ2-2, with TRBD2 identical over 8 bases. The length of the CDR3 is 17 residues. With 0 bases clipped from V and 6 bases from J, the junction kept 9 bases outside the gene matches. Per germline, CDR1 LNHNV and CDR2 YYDKDF (reference sequence). CDR3 in amino acids: CATSREYGRVAAGELFF. CDR3 DNA: TGTGCCACCAGCAGAGAATACGGGAGGGTGGCGGCCGGGGAGCTGTTTTTT.

This clone was counted between two and nine times. This rearrangement joins TRBV12-3 or TRBV12-4 to TRBJ1-5; D gene unclear. This CDR3 is built from 12 residues. V lost 2 bases and J lost 11, with 10 bases in between. This CDR3 reads CASSLFGRAQHF. CDR3 nucleotide sequence: TGTGCCAGCAGTTTATTTGGGAGGGCCCAGCATTTT.

This clone was picked up a small number of times. This sequence joins TRBV6-5 and TRBJ1-5, with TRBD1 as a possible D gene (5 bases). V was shortened by 9 bases and J by 1 base, with 16 bases between the two germline ends. This CDR3 is built from 15 residues. Germline V CDR1 and CDR2: MNHEY, SVGAGI. For the CDR3, the DNA is TGTGCCAGTCGGGGGGGTTGGGTAAGCAATCAGCCCCAGCATTTT. It is translated as CASRGGWVSNQPQHF.

The chain links TRBV5-1 to TRBJ1-1, with D hard to call. Trimming took 0 bases from V and 2 from J, leaving 5 bases between them. The CDR3 runs 13 residues. Germline-derived CDR1 and CDR2 are SGHRS and YFSETQ. CDR3 bases: TGCGCCAGCAGCTTGGACAGCAACACTGAAGCTTTCTTT. Translated, it gives CASSLDSNTEAFF.

The chain recombines TRBV29-1 with TRBJ1-2; 8 bases map to TRBD1. Losses at the gene ends were 6 bases for V and 1 base for J; bases not matched to a gene: 4. Looked up from germline, CDR1 is SQVTM and CDR2 is ANQGSEA. There are 13 residues in the CDR3. In nucleotides, the CDR3 is TGCAGCGTCAAACAGGGGGATAACTATGGCTACACCTTC. Its translation is CSVKQGDNYGYTF. Drawing the rest from reference TRBV29-1 and TRBJ1-2, the complete variable domain is SAVISQKPSRDICQRGTSLTIQCQVDSQVTMMFWYRQQPGQSLTLIATANQGSEATYESGFVIDKFPISRPNLTFSTLTVSNMSPEDSSIYLCSVKQGDNYGYTFGSGTRLTVV.

The chain carries TRBV5-1 and TRBJ1-3; the D is unclear. The CDR3 runs 14 residues. Trimming pared 0 bases from V and 7 bases from J, leaving 11 bases between. Germline CDR1 is SGHRS and CDR2 is YFSETQ. The CDR3 protein is CASSLDKGGNTIYF. CDR3 nucleotides: TGCGCCAGCAGCTTGGACAAGGGCGGCAACACCATATATTTT.

The chain carries TRBV29-1 and TRBJ2-5; TRBD1 might be the D (6 bases). Trimming removed 7 bases at V and 3 bases at J, with 12 bases between. Germline V lookup: CDR1 SQVTM, CDR2 ANQGSEA. This CDR3 is 12 amino acids long. CDR3 sequence reads: CSGLTGEETQYF. The CDR3 bases are TGCAGCGGACTGACAGGAGAAGAGACCCAGTACTTC.

The chain employs TRBV6-5 and TRBJ2-1; D unclear. The germline V gene has CDR1 MNHEY and CDR2 SVGAGI. The CDR3 contains 13 residues. V was clipped by 0 bases and J by 8 bases, with 8 bases between them. CDR3 in DNA: TGTGCCAGCAGTTACTCGATGATAGATGAGCAGTTCTTC. Residues: CASSYSMIDEQFF.

The gene calls are TRBV19 and TRBJ2-3; TRBD2 aligns across 11 bases. This CDR3 has 17 amino acids. The germline CDR1 and CDR2 sequences are LNHDA and SQIVND (reference sequence). V shed 4 bases, J shed 1 base, and the junction held 7 bases outside the gene matches. For the CDR3, the DNA is TGTGCCAGTAGTACCCGCAAACTAGCGGGGGGCACAGATACGCAGTATTTT. This encodes CASSTRKLAGGTDTQYF. The full variable domain, with the rest looked up from reference TRBV19 and TRBJ2-3, is DGGITQSPKYLFRKEGQNVTLSCEQNLNHDAMYWYRQDPGQGLRLIYYSQIVNDFQKGDIAEGYSVSREKKESFPLTVTSAQKNPTAFYLCASSTRKLAGGTDTQYFGPGTRLTVL.

The J gene is TRBJ1-2, the V gene TRBV28; TRBD1 might be the D (5 bases). Per germline, CDR1 MDHEN and CDR2 SYDVKM. Trimming cost V 8 bases and J 4 bases, with 20 bases left between them. This CDR3 has 15 residues. CDR3: CASGGTVGSPYGYTF. The CDR3 DNA reads TGTGCCAGCGGGGGGACGGTTGGGTCCCCCTATGGCTACACCTTC.

The gene calls are TRBV3-1 (or the pseudogene TRBV3-2) and TRBJ2-7; D gene ambiguous. Trimming took 0 bases from V and 0 from J, leaving 6 bases between them. Per the germline V gene, CDR1 is LGHDT and CDR2 is YNNKEL (reference sequence). The CDR3 has 14 amino acids. The CDR3 bases are TGTGCCAGCAGCCAAGATCTGCTCTCCTACGAGCAGTACGTC. It codes for CASSQDLLSYEQYV.

The chain has TRBV5-6 and TRBJ2-3; 7 positions match TRBD1. Germline assignment: CDR1 SGHDT and CDR2 YYEEEE. The CDR3 totals 14 residues. The V gene end was trimmed by 7 bases and the J gene end by 5 bases; junction bases not matched to a gene: 10. The CDR3 region has the DNA TGTGCCAGCTATAGGACAGGATCAAAAGATACGCAGTATTTT. Protein product: CASYRTGSKDTQYF.

This clone was detected only a few times. This sequence joins TRBV18 and TRBJ1-3; D unresolved. Trimming removed 6 bases from V and 2 bases from J, with 14 bases in between. The CDR3 is 15 residues long. Germline CDR1 and CDR2: KGHSH and LQKENI. Here the CDR3 reads CASSIGPDPGNTIYF. In DNA form, the CDR3 reads TGTGCCAGCTCGATTGGGCCCGACCCTGGAAACACCATATATTTT.

The V and J genes are TRBV7-2 and TRBJ1-1, with D possibly being TRBD1 (5 bases). CDR3 length: 15 amino acids. Germline V gene sequence: CDR1 SGHTA, CDR2 FQGNSA. Trimming took off 2 bases at V and 3 bases at J, with 13 bases between the two ends. CDR3 sequence (DNA): TGTGCCAGCAGCTTATTGGGGGGGGGTTACACTGAAGCTTTCTTT. This sequence encodes CASSLLGGGYTEAFF.